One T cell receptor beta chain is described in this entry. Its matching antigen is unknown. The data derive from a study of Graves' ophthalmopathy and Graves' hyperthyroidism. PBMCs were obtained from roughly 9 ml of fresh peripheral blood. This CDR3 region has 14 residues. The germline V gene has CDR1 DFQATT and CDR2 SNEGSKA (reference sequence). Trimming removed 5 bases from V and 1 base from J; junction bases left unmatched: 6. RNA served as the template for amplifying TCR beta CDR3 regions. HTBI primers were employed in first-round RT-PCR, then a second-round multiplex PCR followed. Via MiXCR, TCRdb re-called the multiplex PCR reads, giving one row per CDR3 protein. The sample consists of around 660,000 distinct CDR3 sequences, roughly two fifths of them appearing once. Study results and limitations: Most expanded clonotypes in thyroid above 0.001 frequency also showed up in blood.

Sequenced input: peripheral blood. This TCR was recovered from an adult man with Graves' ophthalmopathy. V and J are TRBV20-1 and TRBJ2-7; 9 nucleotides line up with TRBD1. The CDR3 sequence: CSAAGTGYSYEQYF. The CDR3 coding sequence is TGCAGTGCTGCCGGGACAGGGTATTCCTACGAGCAGTACTTC.